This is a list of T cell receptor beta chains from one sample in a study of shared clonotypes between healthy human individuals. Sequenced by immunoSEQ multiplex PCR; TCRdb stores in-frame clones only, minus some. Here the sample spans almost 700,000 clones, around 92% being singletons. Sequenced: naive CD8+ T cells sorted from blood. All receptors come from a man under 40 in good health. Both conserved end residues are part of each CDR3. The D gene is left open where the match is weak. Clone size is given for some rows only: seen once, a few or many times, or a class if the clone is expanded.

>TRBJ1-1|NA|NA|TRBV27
TGTGCCAGCAGTTTCGCAGGGCTGAACACTGAAGCTTTCTTT
CASSFAGLNTEAFF
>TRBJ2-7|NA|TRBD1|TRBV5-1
TGCGCCAGCAGCTCGACAGGGGCCACTGTACTGGGGAACGAGCAGTACTTC
CASSSTGATVLGNEQYF
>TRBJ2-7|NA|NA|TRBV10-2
TGCGCCAGCAGTGAAGTAATCCGGGGGGCTTTCGACGAGCAGTACTTC
CASSEVIRGAFDEQYF
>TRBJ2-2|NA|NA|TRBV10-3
TGTGCCATCGCACCCCGGGGGGCGACAGGGAAGGGGGGCCGGACCGGGGAGCTGTTTTTT
CAIAPRGATGKGGRTGELFF
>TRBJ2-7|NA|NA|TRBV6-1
TGTGCCAGCAGCGAGGACCCCATCCCCTACGAGCAGTACTTC
CASSEDPIPYEQYF
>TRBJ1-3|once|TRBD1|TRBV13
TGTGCCAGCAGCTCCTTTTACAGGGGCGACTACACCATATATTTT
CASSSFYRGDYTIYF
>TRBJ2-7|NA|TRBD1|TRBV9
TGTGCCAGCAGCGCCTCCGGGACAGCAGGCTACGAGCAGTACTTC
CASSASGTAGYEQYF
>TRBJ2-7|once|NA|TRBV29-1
TGCAGCGTCTTTTCCGCCGGGACACCTTACGAGCAGTACTTC
CSVFSAGTPYEQYF
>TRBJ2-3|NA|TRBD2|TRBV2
TGTGCCAGCAGAAAGGGACTAGCCTCAGATACGCAGTATTTT
CASRKGLASDTQYF
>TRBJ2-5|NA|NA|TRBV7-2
TGTGCCAGCAGCCCCTATCCGGGCGGGGAGACCCAGTACTTC
CASSPYPGGETQYF
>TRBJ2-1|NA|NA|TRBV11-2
TGTGCCAGCAGCTTCGTCGGACCCAACAATGAGCAGTTCTTC
CASSFVGPNNEQFF
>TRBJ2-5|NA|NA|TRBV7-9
TGTGCCAGCAGCTCTCCGGAGGACCAAGAGACCCAGTACTTC
CASSSPEDQETQYF
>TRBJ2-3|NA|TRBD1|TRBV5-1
TGCGCCAGCAGCTTGGGGCCCCCGACAGGGGAAATCACAGATACGCAGTATTTT
CASSLGPPTGEITDTQYF
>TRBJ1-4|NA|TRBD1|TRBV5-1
TGCGCCAGCAGCTTGTCCGGACAGGGTCTCGCTGGTAATGAAAAACTGTTTTTT
CASSLSGQGLAGNEKLFF